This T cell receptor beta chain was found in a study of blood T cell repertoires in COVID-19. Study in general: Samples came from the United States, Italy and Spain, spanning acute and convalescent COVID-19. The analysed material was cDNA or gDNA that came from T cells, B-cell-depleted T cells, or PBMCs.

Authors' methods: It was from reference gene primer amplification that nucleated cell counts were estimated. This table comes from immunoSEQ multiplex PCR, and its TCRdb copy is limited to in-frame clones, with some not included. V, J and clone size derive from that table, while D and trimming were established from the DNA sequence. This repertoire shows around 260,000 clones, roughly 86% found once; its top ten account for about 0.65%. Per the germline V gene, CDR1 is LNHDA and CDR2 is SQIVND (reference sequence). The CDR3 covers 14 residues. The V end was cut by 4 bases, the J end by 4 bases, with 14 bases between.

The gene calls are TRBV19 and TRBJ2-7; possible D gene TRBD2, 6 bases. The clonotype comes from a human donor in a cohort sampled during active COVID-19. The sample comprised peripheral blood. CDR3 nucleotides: TGTGCCAGTAGTACCCAGGGACTTTTTTACGAGCAGTACTTC. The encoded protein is CASSTQGLFYEQYF.